A selection of T cell receptor beta chains follows, all from one sample in a study of T cells in Graves' hyperthyroidism and ophthalmopathy. TCRdb processed the multiplex PCR reads anew with MiXCR; each CDR3 protein has one entry. The data hold hundreds of thousands of distinct CDR3 sequences, with roughly 14% observed a single time. The specimen was blood. These receptors were collected from a man younger than 35 with Graves' ophthalmopathy. Each CDR3 is given with its conserved first and last residue. A D gene is named only where the DNA matches it firmly. Some rows mark clone size as missing; the rest say once, few, many or name a class of expanded clone.

abundance: many; j_gene: TRBJ2-7; d_gene: TRBD2; v_gene: TRBV7-6; CDR3nt: TGTGCCAGCAGCTTAGGGTTGGCAAGCGGGACCTACGAGCAGTACTTC; CDR3aa: CASSLGLASGTYEQYF
abundance: many; j_gene: TRBJ2-2; d_gene: .; v_gene: TRBV7-3; CDR3nt: TGTGCCAGCAGAAAATCGATCCACACCGGGGAGCTGTTTTTT; CDR3aa: CASRKSIHTGELFF
abundance: many; j_gene: TRBJ2-3; d_gene: TRBD2; v_gene: TRBV11-3; CDR3nt: TGTGCCAGCAGCTTAGGATGGCCGGGAGGGAGCACAGATACGCAGTATTTT; CDR3aa: CASSLGWPGGSTDTQYF
abundance: many; j_gene: TRBJ1-5; d_gene: TRBD1; v_gene: TRBV2; CDR3nt: TGTGCCAGCAGTCCTTTGACAGGGGGGAATCAGCCCCAGCATTTT; CDR3aa: CASSPLTGGNQPQHF
abundance: many; j_gene: TRBJ2-7; d_gene: .; v_gene: TRBV13; CDR3nt: TGTGCCAGCAGCCCACTCGGGACGTATGAGCAGTACTTC; CDR3aa: CASSPLGTYEQYF
abundance: many; j_gene: TRBJ2-3; d_gene: TRBD2; v_gene: TRBV20-1; CDR3nt: TGCAGTGCTAGTCGGGGGGTGGCAGATACGCAGTATTTT; CDR3aa: CSASRGVADTQYF
abundance: .; j_gene: TRBJ2-5; d_gene: TRBD2; v_gene: TRBV20-1; CDR3nt: TGCAGTGCTAGCACCCTAGCGGACTATACACAAGAGACCCAGTACTTC; CDR3aa: CSASTLADYTQETQYF
abundance: many; j_gene: TRBJ1-4; d_gene: TRBD1; v_gene: TRBV27; CDR3nt: TGTGCCAGCAGTACCTCAAACAGGGGGAGAGGGGAAAAACTGTTTTTT; CDR3aa: CASSTSNRGRGEKLFF
abundance: few; j_gene: TRBJ2-5; d_gene: .; v_gene: TRBV28; CDR3nt: TGTGCCTCCACCTGGGGAGGTCGGGAGACCCAGTACTTC; CDR3aa: CASTWGGRETQYF
abundance: .; j_gene: TRBJ1-2; d_gene: .; v_gene: TRBV6-1; CDR3nt: TGTGCCAGCAGTCGGGACTCCCCTATGGGTGGCTACACCTTC; CDR3aa: CASSRDSPMGGYTF
abundance: few; j_gene: TRBJ2-2; d_gene: .; v_gene: TRBV4-2; CDR3nt: TGTGCCAGCAGCCAAGATCCCATGTACGGGGAGCTGTTTTTT; CDR3aa: CASSQDPMYGELFF
abundance: many; j_gene: TRBJ1-4; d_gene: .; v_gene: TRBV12-3/TRBV12-4; CDR3nt: TGTGCCAGCAGTTTTCCCCAGGAGGATGAAAAACTGTTTTTT; CDR3aa: CASSFPQEDEKLFF
abundance: many; j_gene: TRBJ2-5; d_gene: TRBD1; v_gene: TRBV7-6; CDR3nt: TGTGCCAGCAGCCGGACAGGCTTCCAAGAGACCCAGTACTTC; CDR3aa: CASSRTGFQETQYF
abundance: .; j_gene: TRBJ2-3; d_gene: .; v_gene: TRBV20-1; CDR3nt: TGCAGTGCTAGAGATCAAAACACAGATACGCAGTATTTT; CDR3aa: CSARDQNTDTQYF
abundance: .; j_gene: TRBJ2-2; d_gene: TRBD2; v_gene: TRBV9; CDR3nt: TGTGCCAGCAGCGTAGTAGGGAGCGGGAGAGACACCGGGGAGCTGTTTTTT; CDR3aa: CASSVVGSGRDTGELFF
abundance: few; j_gene: TRBJ2-3; d_gene: TRBD2; v_gene: TRBV4-1; CDR3nt: TGCGCCAGCAGCCTTCGCCCGGGAGGGGTCGCAGATACGCAGTATTTT; CDR3aa: CASSLRPGGVADTQYF
abundance: many; j_gene: TRBJ2-3; d_gene: .; v_gene: TRBV7-9; CDR3nt: TGTGCCACCAGGCCGCGGCAGTCTAGCACAGATACGCAGTATTTT; CDR3aa: CATRPRQSSTDTQYF
abundance: many; j_gene: TRBJ1-1; d_gene: TRBD1; v_gene: TRBV27; CDR3nt: TGTGCCAGCAGCCGGACAGGAACTTCTACTGGGGGTGAAGCTTTCTTT; CDR3aa: CASSRTGTSTGGEAFF
abundance: many; j_gene: TRBJ2-1; d_gene: TRBD2; v_gene: TRBV10-3; CDR3nt: TGTGCCATCAGTACTAGCGGGGCTTACAATGAGCAGTTCTTC; CDR3aa: CAISTSGAYNEQFF
abundance: many; j_gene: TRBJ1-1; d_gene: .; v_gene: TRBV7-9; CDR3nt: TGTGCCAGCACTCAGCTTGTCACTGAAGCTTTCTTT; CDR3aa: CASTQLVTEAFF
abundance: .; j_gene: TRBJ2-1; d_gene: .; v_gene: TRBV19; CDR3nt: TGTGCCAGTAGGCCGAGGGGGGGGCGGGTGAGCTCCTACAATGAGCAGTTCTTC; CDR3aa: CASRPRGGRVSSYNEQFF
abundance: many; j_gene: TRBJ1-5; d_gene: .; v_gene: TRBV2; CDR3nt: TGTGCCAGCAGTGAGTGGGGGGCTGGCAATCAGCCCCAGCATTTT; CDR3aa: CASSEWGAGNQPQHF
abundance: .; j_gene: TRBJ1-1; d_gene: TRBD1; v_gene: TRBV6-1; CDR3nt: TGTGCCAGCAGTTCCCGGGACAGGGACTCTGAAGCTTTCTTT; CDR3aa: CASSSRDRDSEAFF
abundance: few; j_gene: TRBJ2-4; d_gene: .; v_gene: TRBV18; CDR3nt: TGTGCCAGCTCACCACCGCAAGGGGGGCTAAAAAACATTCAGTACTTC; CDR3aa: CASSPPQGGLKNIQYF
abundance: once; j_gene: TRBJ1-2; d_gene: .; v_gene: TRBV5-1; CDR3nt: TGCGCCAGCAGCTTGGGACAGGAAGGCTCAGGAATAAGGAGTTATGGCTACACCTTC; CDR3aa: CASSLGQEGSGIRSYGYTF
abundance: many; j_gene: TRBJ1-2; d_gene: .; v_gene: TRBV7-9; CDR3nt: TGTGCCAGCAGCCTTTTCTCGACAGGCTCGGGCTACACCTTC; CDR3aa: CASSLFSTGSGYTF
abundance: .; j_gene: TRBJ2-7; d_gene: TRBD1; v_gene: TRBV25-1; CDR3nt: TGTGCCAGCAGTGAGCGAGGACAGGGAAAAGACGAGCAGTACTTC; CDR3aa: CASSERGQGKDEQYF
abundance: few; j_gene: TRBJ2-2; d_gene: TRBD1; v_gene: TRBV6-5; CDR3nt: TGTGCCAGCAGTTACTCGGGACAGAGTACCGGGGAGCTGTTTTTT; CDR3aa: CASSYSGQSTGELFF
abundance: many; j_gene: TRBJ2-1; d_gene: .; v_gene: TRBV7-6; CDR3nt: TGTGCCAGCAGCTCTTCCCAGGGTGCTGAGCAGTTCTTC; CDR3aa: CASSSSQGAEQFF
abundance: many; j_gene: TRBJ2-5; d_gene: .; v_gene: TRBV10-2; CDR3nt: TGCGCCAGCAGCGGATTCCGGGACAAAGAGACCCAGTACTTC; CDR3aa: CASSGFRDKETQYF
abundance: few; j_gene: TRBJ2-7; d_gene: .; v_gene: TRBV30; CDR3nt: TGTGCCTGGAGCTTCCAACCTGGACAAAGCTTCTCCTACGAGCAGTACTTC; CDR3aa: CAWSFQPGQSFSYEQYF
abundance: many; j_gene: TRBJ2-3; d_gene: TRBD1; v_gene: TRBV28; CDR3nt: TGTGCCAGCAGTTTCCTTTCAGGGGGTGGCGGCACAGATACGCAGTATTTT; CDR3aa: CASSFLSGGGGTDTQYF
abundance: many; j_gene: TRBJ2-1; d_gene: .; v_gene: TRBV24-1; CDR3nt: TGTGCCACCAGTGACGGGTCGGGAGTTGTTGATGAGCAGTTCTTC; CDR3aa: CATSDGSGVVDEQFF
abundance: few; j_gene: TRBJ1-6; d_gene: TRBD1; v_gene: TRBV19; CDR3nt: TGTGCCAGTAGTGCTAGACAGGGGTGGAATTCACCCCTCCACTTT; CDR3aa: CASSARQGWNSPLHF
abundance: .; j_gene: TRBJ1-1; d_gene: .; v_gene: TRBV5-1; CDR3nt: TGCGCCAGCAGCTCCAACCAGGTGGGCACTGAAGCTTTCTTT; CDR3aa: CASSSNQVGTEAFF
abundance: many; j_gene: TRBJ1-3; d_gene: .; v_gene: TRBV12-3/TRBV12-4; CDR3nt: TGTGCCAGCAGGGCGGCAGGGGTCTCTGGAAACACCATATATTTT; CDR3aa: CASRAAGVSGNTIYF
abundance: few; j_gene: TRBJ2-1; d_gene: .; v_gene: TRBV18; CDR3nt: TGTGCCAGCTTCCCAGACTCCAATGAGCAGTTCTTC; CDR3aa: CASFPDSNEQFF
abundance: few; j_gene: TRBJ1-1; d_gene: .; v_gene: TRBV14; CDR3nt: TGTGCCAGCAGCCAAGGGGCATGGACCCGGACTGAAGCTTTCTTT; CDR3aa: CASSQGAWTRTEAFF
abundance: many; j_gene: TRBJ2-3; d_gene: TRBD2; v_gene: TRBV27; CDR3nt: TGTGCCAGCAGGTGGGGGGGACTTTCCTACACAGATACGCAGTATTTT; CDR3aa: CASRWGGLSYTDTQYF
abundance: .; j_gene: TRBJ2-1; d_gene: .; v_gene: TRBV6-5; CDR3nt: TGTGCCAGCAGTTACGGCGATAGCTCCTACAATGAGCAGTTCTTC; CDR3aa: CASSYGDSSYNEQFF
abundance: few; j_gene: TRBJ2-2; d_gene: .; v_gene: TRBV5-1; CDR3nt: TGCGCCAGCAGCCAAGGAGGAGACGGGGAGCTGTTTTTT; CDR3aa: CASSQGGDGELFF
abundance: many; j_gene: TRBJ2-2; d_gene: TRBD2; v_gene: TRBV6-2/TRBV6-3; CDR3nt: TGTGCCAGCAGACCCTACTCTAGCGGGAGGAACACCGGGGAGCTGTTTTTT; CDR3aa: CASRPYSSGRNTGELFF
abundance: .; j_gene: TRBJ1-4; d_gene: .; v_gene: TRBV12-3/TRBV12-4; CDR3nt: TGTGCCAGCAGTACCGGGGGGGATTATGAAAAACTGTTTTTT; CDR3aa: CASSTGGDYEKLFF
abundance: many; j_gene: TRBJ1-1; d_gene: TRBD1; v_gene: TRBV18; CDR3nt: TGTGCCAGCTCACGGGACAGGGCAACTGAAGCTTTCTTT; CDR3aa: CASSRDRATEAFF